The rows below give T cell receptor beta chains drawn from one sample of a study of PD-L1 blockade in urothelial cancer. Clones were sequenced by immunoSEQ multiplex PCR, and TCRdb holds only the in-frame ones, with some missing. The profile shows some 120,000 clones, around 88% of them singletons. The starting material was PBMCs, obtained around atezolizumab (anti-PD-L1) treatment. The receptors come from a man aged 55 to 69 with urothelial cancer. CDR3s include the opening cysteine and the closing phenylalanine or tryptophan. A D gene is named only where the DNA matches it firmly. Expanded clones are given a class, and other clones once, few, many or no size at all.

size	V	J	D	DNA	CDR3
once	TRBV19	TRBJ2-1	TRBD1	TGTGCCAGTAGTATCACCGGGACAGGGCCTAATGAGCAGTTCTTC	CASSITGTGPNEQFF
.	TRBV6-5	TRBJ2-5	.	TGTGCCAGCAGTTTGAGATTCCAAGAGACCCAGTACTTC	CASSLRFQETQYF
.	TRBV7-7	TRBJ2-5	TRBD1	TGTGCTAGCAGCTTAGGCCCCGGACAGGGGGAGACCCAGTACTTC	CASSLGPGQGETQYF
.	TRBV7-2	TRBJ2-5	.	TGTGCCAGCAGCTCGAACCCCATTAGCAAAGAGACCCAGTACTTC	CASSSNPISKETQYF
.	TRBV30	TRBJ2-7	TRBD2	TGTGCCTGGACGACTAGCGGACCCTACGAGCAGTACTTC	CAWTTSGPYEQYF
.	TRBV6-6	TRBJ2-5	.	TGTGCCAGCAGTTCCACCTCATGGCAGGATCAAGAGACCCAGTACTTC	CASSSTSWQDQETQYF
.	TRBV6-1	TRBJ1-5	.	TGTGCCAGCAGTGCGACAGTTAGCAATCAGCCCCAGCATTTT	CASSATVSNQPQHF
.	TRBV19	TRBJ1-2	.	TGTGCCAGTAGTATAGGAGCGGGAAACTATGGCTACACCTTC	CASSIGAGNYGYTF
.	TRBV25-1	TRBJ2-7	TRBD1	TGTGCCAGCAGTGCTTACAGGACAGGGTCCTACGAGCAGTACTTC	CASSAYRTGSYEQYF
.	TRBV18	TRBJ2-5	.	TGTGCCAGCTCCAGGGGGGTAGAAGAGACCCAGTACTTC	CASSRGVEETQYF
few	TRBV28	TRBJ1-2	.	TGTGCCAGCAGTTATGCGGGTCAGCATGGCTACACCTTC	CASSYAGQHGYTF
few	TRBV28	TRBJ2-1	TRBD2	TGTGCCAGCAATACGCTTAGCGGGACTCTCTACAATGAGCAGTTCTTC	CASNTLSGTLYNEQFF
.	TRBV19	TRBJ2-1	TRBD2	TGTGCCAGTAGTAACGGACTAGCGGGAGGGAATGAGCAGTTCTTC	CASSNGLAGGNEQFF
.	TRBV28	TRBJ1-2	.	TGTGCCAGCAGTTTACCAGGGGCGCGAGGCTACACCTTC	CASSLPGARGYTF
.	TRBV2	TRBJ2-7	.	TGTGCCAGCGTCGCTAGCAGGCAAGGTGGGCAGTACTTC	CASVASRQGGQYF
.	TRBV7-2	TRBJ2-5	.	TGTGCCAGCAGCCTCCTCAGGGCAGAAACCCAGTACTTC	CASSLLRAETQYF
.	TRBV19	TRBJ2-5	TRBD2	TGTGCCAGTAGCCTCGCGGGCGGGGGAGGACAAGAGACCCAGTACTTC	CASSLAGGGGQETQYF
.	TRBV10-3	TRBJ2-5	TRBD2	TGTGCCATCAGCGGACTAGCCCAAGAGACCCAGTACTTC	CAISGLAQETQYF
.	TRBV6-5	TRBJ2-7	TRBD1	TGTGCCAGCAGTCACGGGGACAGGGATACCTACGAGCAGTACTTC	CASSHGDRDTYEQYF
.	TRBV9	TRBJ2-1	TRBD2	TGTGCCAGCAGCGTAGTGGCTAGCGGGGTCTACAATGAGCAGTTCTTC	CASSVVASGVYNEQFF
few	TRBV28	TRBJ2-1	TRBD1	TGTGCCAGCAGTTTTTCGGTACAGGGGAACTACAATGAGCAGTTCTTC	CASSFSVQGNYNEQFF
.	TRBV5-6	TRBJ1-4	TRBD1	TGTGCCAGCAGCTCCTGGGACAGTCTTGAAAAACTGTTTTTT	CASSSWDSLEKLFF
.	TRBV28	TRBJ2-5	.	TGTGCCAGCAGCCGCGGGGTTCAGACCCAGTACTTC	CASSRGVQTQYF
few	TRBV6-4	TRBJ2-2	.	TGTGCCAGCAGTGGCGACATGACCGGGGAGCTGTTTTTT	CASSGDMTGELFF
.	TRBV18	TRBJ2-4	TRBD1	TGTGCCAGCTCCCCGGGGACAGGCTTTGTGTGGGAAAACATTCAGTACTTC	CASSPGTGFVWENIQYF
.	TRBV5-1	TRBJ2-3	TRBD2	TGCGCCAGCAGCTTGACCATTCAGACTAGCGGGCCTCTCACAGATACGCAGTATTTT	CASSLTIQTSGPLTDTQYF
.	TRBV4-3	TRBJ1-6	TRBD1	TGCGCCAGCAGCCAGGATACTCGACAGGGAGTGGATTCACCCCTCCACTTT	CASSQDTRQGVDSPLHF
.	TRBV11-2	TRBJ1-2	.	TGTGCCAGCAACCCAGGACGAACAGGGAGATCGGTTGGCTACACCTTC	CASNPGRTGRSVGYTF
.	TRBV27	TRBJ1-2	TRBD1	TGTGCCAGCAGTTTGTCAGGGGGCATCGATGGCTACACCTTC	CASSLSGGIDGYTF
.	TRBV9	TRBJ2-7	.	TGTGCCAGCAGCGCCATAGGGACTGCCGCGGCCTACGAGCAGTACTTC	CASSAIGTAAAYEQYF
.	TRBV6-6	TRBJ2-7	TRBD2	TGTGCCAGCAGGAAACTAGCGGGGGCGACCTACGAGCAGTACTTC	CASRKLAGATYEQYF
.	TRBV5-1	TRBJ2-2	TRBD1	TGCGCCAGCAGCTTAGGACAGGGTGGGACCGGGGAGCTGTTTTTT	CASSLGQGGTGELFF
few	TRBV7-3	TRBJ1-1	.	TGTGCCAGCAGCTTAAAGTCGGGGGGTGAAGCTTTCTTT	CASSLKSGGEAFF
.	TRBV4-1	TRBJ2-3	TRBD1	TGCGCCAGCAGCCAACCCCCGATCGGGGGACAGGTGATAGATACGCAGTATTTT	CASSQPPIGGQVIDTQYF
.	TRBV11-3	TRBJ2-2	TRBD1	TGTGCCAGCAGCTTAGGCAGGGGGTCTGGTGACACCGGGGAGCTGTTTTTT	CASSLGRGSGDTGELFF
.	TRBV14	TRBJ2-3	TRBD1	TGTGCCAGCAGCCTGGGACAGGTTAGCACAGATACGCAGTATTTT	CASSLGQVSTDTQYF
once	TRBV30	TRBJ2-6	TRBD2	TGTGCGTCCGGTCGGACTAGGATGAGCTCTGGGGCCAACGTCCTGACTTTC	CASGRTRMSSGANVLTF
once	TRBV28	TRBJ2-6	.	TGTGCCAGTTCGTTGGCCAACGTCCTGACTTTC	CASSLANVLTF
.	TRBV7-3	TRBJ2-2	.	TGTGCCAGCAGCTTAGGAGGTCAGGCCGGCACCGGGGAGCTGTTTTTT	CASSLGGQAGTGELFF
.	TRBV7-3	TRBJ1-4	TRBD1	TGTGCCAGCAGCCTTACAGGACAGGCGGCTAATGAAAAACTGTTTTTT	CASSLTGQAANEKLFF
.	TRBV27	TRBJ1-2	TRBD1	TGTGCCAGCAGCCCAGACAGGGTATATGGCTACACCTTC	CASSPDRVYGYTF
.	TRBV5-3	TRBJ2-3	TRBD2	TGTGCCAGAAGGGATCCGGGACTAGCCACGCTGGGGAGCACAGATACGCAGTATTTT	CARRDPGLATLGSTDTQYF
.	TRBV7-2	TRBJ1-2	.	TGTGCCAGCAGCCCGTACCCCAACAGGGTTGGATATGGCTACACCTTC	CASSPYPNRVGYGYTF
.	TRBV4-1	TRBJ1-1	.	TGCGCCAGCAGCCAAGTACGAGCCGGGGGCACTGAAGCTTTCTTT	CASSQVRAGGTEAFF
once	TRBV5-1	TRBJ2-7	.	TGCGCCAGCAGCTTGAGGCAGGGGTATTACGAGCAGTACTTC	CASSLRQGYYEQYF
.	TRBV9	TRBJ1-1	.	TGTGCCAGCAGCCCCCTTCTGGGGGGGAACACTGAAGCTTTCTTT	CASSPLLGGNTEAFF
.	TRBV2	TRBJ2-3	TRBD2	TGTGCCAGCAGCTGGACTAGCGGGGGCCTTACTAGCACAGATACGCAGTATTTT	CASSWTSGGLTSTDTQYF
.	TRBV9	TRBJ2-7	.	TGTGCCAGCAGCGTATTGGCCGGAGACTCCTACGAGCAGTACTTC	CASSVLAGDSYEQYF
.	TRBV5-1	TRBJ2-7	.	TGCGCCAGCAGCTTGGCCGGGGAAAGCGGAGGAAGCTCCTACGAGCAGTACTTC	CASSLAGESGGSSYEQYF
.	TRBV28	TRBJ2-1	TRBD1	TGTGCCAGCAGCCCCCCGGGACAGATATACAATGAGCAGTTCTTC	CASSPPGQIYNEQFF
.	TRBV9	TRBJ2-5	.	TGTGCCAGCAGCGCACTAGGGGAGACCCAGTACTTC	CASSALGETQYF
.	TRBV9	TRBJ2-1	.	TGTGCCAGCAGCTTCCCGGGGGACGGCCACAATGAGCAGTTCTTC	CASSFPGDGHNEQFF
.	TRBV6-1	TRBJ2-7	TRBD1	TGTGCCAGCAGTGAAAGGACAGGGTGGGACGAGCAGTACTTC	CASSERTGWDEQYF
.	TRBV19	TRBJ1-2	TRBD1	TGTGCCAGTACCATCAACAGGGGGCGTGGTGGCTACACCTTC	CASTINRGRGGYTF